These 32 T cell receptor beta chains share one sample of origin, sequenced in a study of neurological immune-mediated disorders (dated by TCRdb to the late 2010s). Library prep was done by 5' RACE. TCRdb shows the sequencer as Illumina HiSeq 2500. TCRdb trimmed public reads at Q25 via fastp, called clones via MiXCR and kept in-frame beta chains. Identical CDR3 protein sequences are pooled into one entry, listed with their most common genes and DNA. The sample table contains roughly 48,000 distinct CDR3 sequences; only one count was recorded for over 5.5% of them. The leading ten clones occupy roughly 1.5% of the sample. Sequenced input: CD4+ T cells from blood. The source is a young woman with multiple sclerosis.

This clonotype was detected ten times or more. J is TRBJ2-7 and V is TRBV6-5, with TRBD2 identical over 13 bases. The CDR3 runs to 16 residues. Germline-derived CDR1 and CDR2 are MNHEY and SVGAGI. V lost 5 bases to trimming and J lost 2 bases; unmatched junction nucleotides: 6. CDR3 protein: CASSRSTSGGTYEQYF. The CDR3 DNA reads as TGTGCCAGCAGTCGCTCGACTAGCGGGGGGACCTACGAGCAGTACTTC.

This clonotype was recorded at least ten times. The chain combines TRBV2 with TRBJ1-2, with 9 positions matching TRBD1. This CDR3 contains 14 residues. Germline assignment: CDR1 SNHLY and CDR2 FYNNEI. V gave up 4 bases and J gave up 3 bases; unmatched junction bases: 3. The CDR3 protein is CASSGTGAYYGYTF. The CDR3 DNA reads as TGTGCCAGCAGTGGGACAGGGGCTTACTATGGCTACACCTTC.

This clonotype was counted ten times or more. The genes are TRBV5-1 and TRBJ1-2, with D possibly matching TRBD1 (6 bases). The V gene's germline CDR1 is SGHRS and CDR2 YFSETQ. The CDR3 runs 18 residues. V lost 5 bases to trimming and J lost 4 bases, with 27 bases between them. The DNA for the CDR3 is TGCGCCAGCAGACGAACCGCAGGACAGACCCTTGACAGCTATGGCTACACCTTC. Protein sequence: CASRRTAGQTLDSYGYTF.

The V gene is TRBV20-1, the J gene TRBJ1-2; unclear D gene. Between the trimmed V and J ends, which lost 7 bases and 3 bases, there was a span of 15 bases. The length of the CDR3 is 13 residues. The germline CDR1 and CDR2 sequences are DFQATT and SNEGSKA (reference sequence). CDR3 sequence reads: CSGTPTSYYGYTF. For the CDR3, the DNA is TGCAGTGGGACCCCGACAAGTTACTATGGCTACACCTTC.

This clonotype is labeled medium-sized. The J gene is TRBJ1-1, the V gene TRBV11-1; 9 bases line up with TRBD1. Trimming took 5 bases from V and 9 from J; bases not matched to a gene: 7. This CDR3 comprises 13 residues. Germline V gene sequence: CDR1 SGHAT, CDR2 FQDESV (reference sequence). The CDR3, as DNA: TGTGCCAGCAGCCAACTAGGACAGGGGCAAGCTTTCTTT. Its protein is CASSQLGQGQAFF. Together with reference TRBV11-1 and TRBJ1-1, the CDR3 gives the full variable domain: EAEVAQSPRYKITEKSQAVAFWCDPISGHATLYWYRQILGQGPELLVQFQDESVVDDSQLPKDRFSAERLKGVDSTLKIQPAELGDSAMYLCASSQLGQGQAFFGQGTRLTVV.

The chain combines TRBV5-1 with TRBJ1-1; 7 bases are a match to TRBD1. Germline assignment: CDR1 SGHRS and CDR2 YFSETQ. V lost 4 bases to trimming and J lost 1 base; unmatched junction nucleotides: 7. The CDR3 contains 15 residues. The CDR3 reads CASSRQTGKNTEAFF. CDR3 in DNA: TGCGCCAGCAGCCGTCAGACAGGGAAGAACACTGAAGCTTTCTTT.

V is TRBV12-5 and J is TRBJ1-1, with D possibly TRBD1 on 6 matching bases. The CDR3 is 14 amino acids. The germline gives CDR1 LGHNT, CDR2 FRNRAP. The V end lost 2 bases, the J end lost 6 bases, and 13 bases lay between the germline ends. The CDR3 DNA is TGTGCTAGTGGTTTGCCGCGGGACATCGCTGAAGCTTTCTTT. This gives the protein CASGLPRDIAEAFF.

This clonotype was seen many times. CDR3 DNA sequence: TGTGCCAGCAGTTTAGAGGTCACGTCCGCAGATACGCAGTATTTT. Its translation is CASSLEVTSADTQYF. The chain joins TRBV12-3 or TRBV12-4 to TRBJ2-3; D ambiguous. The germline V and J ends were trimmed by 1 base and 4 bases, with 12 bases remaining between them. The CDR3 sequence is 15 residues long.

This clonotype was seen ten or more times. The chain recombines TRBV5-6 with TRBJ2-1, with D possibly TRBD2 on 5 matching bases. The CDR3 has 17 residues. Trimming shortened V by 3 bases and J by 0 bases, and 16 bases separated the two germline ends. Germline V gene sequence: CDR1 SGHDT, CDR2 YYEEEE. CDR3 amino acids: CASSSVGGFYSYNEQFF. The CDR3 DNA reads TGTGCCAGCAGCTCGGTGGGCGGGTTCTACTCCTACAATGAGCAGTTCTTC.

This clonotype was found many times. The junction differs from germline at one of its ends, possibly a read error. V and J are TRBV5-5 and TRBJ2-1; 9 bases are a match to TRBD2. This CDR3 is 11 amino acids long. Per the germline V gene, CDR1 is SGHKS and CDR2 is YYEKEE (reference sequence). CDR3 bases: TGTGCCAGCAGCTTGGACCTAGCGGGGATCTTC. Its translation: CASSLDLAGIF.

This clonotype has a count of ten or more. The chain has TRBV3-1 and TRBJ2-5, with TRBD1 matching 10 bases. J was trimmed by 3 bases and V by 4 bases; bases with no gene match: 8. The CDR3 consists of 16 residues. Per germline, CDR1 LGHDT and CDR2 YNNKEL (reference sequence). The CDR3 sequence: CASSPTPTGGEETQYF. In DNA, the CDR3 is TGTGCCAGCAGCCCCACACCGACAGGGGGCGAAGAGACCCAGTACTTC.

The CDR3 bases are TGTGCCAGCAGTTACAAGGGGGGAAACACTGAAGCTTTCTTT. It translates to CASSYKGGNTEAFF. The chain joins TRBV6-5 to TRBJ1-1; tentative D call: TRBD1 (6 bases). CDR1 and CDR2 (germline): MNHEY, SVGAGI. V lost 2 bases to trimming and J lost 2 bases, with 9 bases between them. The CDR3 is made up of 14 amino acids.

The rearrangement uses TRBV29-1 and TRBJ1-2; TRBD1 agrees at 9 bases. The V gene end was trimmed by 4 bases and the J gene end by 7 bases; junction bases not matched to a gene: 4. Germline V CDR1 and CDR2: SQVTM, ANQGSEA. The CDR3 is 12 residues long. The CDR3 DNA reads TGCAGCGTTGCGGGACAGGGACCTGGCTACACCTTC. Translating gives CSVAGQGPGYTF.

This clonotype was observed a few times. The genes are TRBV7-9 and TRBJ1-1; D may be TRBD1 (5 bases). Germline V lookup: CDR1 SEHNR, CDR2 FQNEAQ (reference sequence). The CDR3 is made up of 16 amino acids. Trimming took off 5 bases at V and 0 bases at J, with 16 bases between the two ends. Here the CDR3 DNA reads TGTGCCAGCAGCAAGGACACCCGGTTCATGAACACTGAAGCTTTCTTT. Translating it yields CASSKDTRFMNTEAFF. The full variable domain, with the rest looked up from reference TRBV7-9 and TRBJ1-1, is DTGVSQNPRHKITKRGQNVTFRCDPISEHNRLYWYRQTLGQGPEFLTYFQNEAQLEKSRLLSDRFSAERPKGSFSTLEIQRTEQGDSAMYLCASSKDTRFMNTEAFFGQGTRLTVV.

This clonotype was found many times. This chain connects TRBV5-6 to TRBJ2-1; TRBD2 aligns across 8 bases. From germline, CDR1 is SGHDT and CDR2 YYEEEE. The CDR3 is 14 amino acids. The J segment lost 1 base and the V segment lost 10 bases, leaving 7 bases of the junction unmatched. CDR3 sequence: CAGSAGVSYNEQFF. The CDR3 DNA reads as TGTGCCGGTTCAGCGGGAGTGTCCTACAATGAGCAGTTCTTC.

This clonotype was counted many times. The CDR3 DNA follows: TGTGCCAGCAGTGATGAGGGCTGGGCCACTGAAGCTTTCTTT. Amino acid sequence: CASSDEGWATEAFF. The chain employs TRBV2 and TRBJ1-1; D is unresolved. There are 14 residues in the CDR3. CDR1 SNHLY and CDR2 FYNNEI come from the germline V gene. V lost 3 bases, J lost 4 bases, and 12 bases lay in between.

This clonotype is classed as medium-sized. This chain joins TRBV10-3 and TRBJ2-2; unclear D gene. This CDR3 region has 13 residues. Trimming cost V 8 bases and J 0 bases, with 7 bases left between them. Germline-derived CDR1 and CDR2 are ENHRY and SYGVKD. The CDR3 here is CAIPGSNTGELFF. DNA for the CDR3: TGTGCCATCCCCGGCTCGAACACCGGGGAGCTGTTTTTT.

V gene TRBV21-1 combines with J gene TRBJ2-7. TRBV21-1 counts as a pseudogene. This CDR3 is 11 amino acids long. CDR3 nucleotides: TGTGCCAGCAGCCACAGCTACGAGCAGTACGTC. Translating gives CASSHSYEQYV.

Only a few counts were recorded for this clonotype. The chain links TRBV19 to TRBJ2-5; no clear D. Germline V CDR1 and CDR2: LNHDA, SQIVND (reference sequence). The CDR3 runs 13 residues. The V end lost 3 bases, the J end lost 2 bases, and 7 bases lay between the germline ends. Here the CDR3 reads CASSMSLQETQYF. The CDR3 DNA follows: TGTGCCAGTAGTATGTCGTTACAAGAGACCCAGTACTTC.

This clonotype was counted ten times or more. The chain combines TRBV28 with TRBJ2-7; TRBD2 agrees at 7 bases. The CDR3 is made up of 16 amino acids. The J segment lost 1 base and the V segment lost 5 bases, leaving 11 bases of the junction unmatched. Germline CDR1 and CDR2: MDHEN and SYDVKM. For the CDR3, the DNA is TGTGCCAGCAGTCCCTCATGGCGGGGGATTTCCTACGAGCAGTACTTC. This encodes CASSPSWRGISYEQYF.

This clonotype was seen at least ten times. The V and J genes are TRBV20-1 and TRBJ2-2; 7 nucleotides line up with TRBD2. Germline assignment: CDR1 DFQATT and CDR2 SNEGSKA (reference sequence). CDR3 length: 17 amino acids. V shed 3 bases, J shed 1 base, and the junction held 11 bases outside the gene matches. CDR3 nucleotides: TGCAGTGCTAGCCCGATTCGGACTAGGAAGAACACCGGGGAGCTGTTTTTT. Protein sequence: CSASPIRTRKNTGELFF.

This clonotype was detected ten times or more. The chain combines TRBV29-1 with TRBJ2-7; D uncertain. This CDR3 has 12 residues. Germline CDR1 SQVTM, CDR2 ANQGSEA. V was shortened by 1 base and J by 1 base, with 5 bases between the two germline ends. CDR3 DNA sequence: TGCAGCGTTGAAGGTCAGTCCTACGAGCAGTACTTC. Protein sequence: CSVEGQSYEQYF.

The chain couples TRBV7-9 to TRBJ1-3; D gene uncertain. The CDR3 runs 17 residues. V lost 7 bases, J lost 0 bases, and 19 bases lay in between. Germline V lookup: CDR1 SEHNR, CDR2 FQNEAQ (reference sequence). The CDR3 sequence: CASTSRSWMDSGNTIYF. In DNA form, the CDR3 reads TGTGCCAGCACCTCGCGGTCCTGGATGGACTCTGGAAACACCATATATTTT.

This clonotype was counted between two and nine times. V and J are TRBV12-3 or TRBV12-4 and TRBJ1-1; 10 bases line up with TRBD1. This CDR3 comprises 16 residues. The junction had 7 bases not matched to a gene; V was cut back by 6 bases and J by 0 bases. CDR3 protein: CASRLTGTGVNTEAFF. The CDR3 DNA sequence: TGTGCCAGCAGATTAACCGGGACAGGGGTGAACACTGAAGCTTTCTTT.

This clonotype occurred many times. The CDR3 loop reads CASSLVAGVHNEQFF. In DNA, the CDR3 is TGCGCCAGCAGCTTGGTAGCGGGAGTTCACAATGAGCAGTTCTTC. This chain uses TRBV5-1 with TRBJ2-1, with 9 nucleotides matching TRBD2. This CDR3 is built from 15 residues. Germline assignment: CDR1 SGHRS and CDR2 YFSETQ. The ends lost 0 bases at V and 5 bases at J; junction bases unmatched: 3.

This clonotype was counted many times. The chain couples TRBV5-1 to TRBJ2-3; TRBD2 aligns across 8 bases. Germline loops: CDR1 SGHRS, CDR2 YFSETQ. V gave up 0 bases and J gave up 2 bases; unmatched junction bases: 8. The CDR3 spans 17 residues. The CDR3 loop is CASSLDFVAGITDTQYF. DNA of the CDR3: TGCGCCAGCAGCTTGGATTTCGTAGCGGGAATCACAGATACGCAGTATTTT.

The rearrangement uses TRBV7-2 and TRBJ1-4, with D perhaps matching TRBD1 (5 bases). Germline-derived CDR1 and CDR2 are SGHTA and FQGNSA. The ends were cut back, 9 bases at V and 4 bases at J, with 24 bases in the middle. This CDR3 is built from 17 residues. The CDR3 loop is CARSLGGGRRSNEKLFF. The CDR3 coding sequence is TGTGCCAGAAGTTTAGGCGGGGGGAGGCGGAGTAATGAAAAACTGTTTTTT.

This clonotype was seen only a few times. This chain links TRBV19 with TRBJ2-5; weak D call: TRBD1 (6 bases). The CDR3 covers 13 residues. Germline loops: CDR1 LNHDA, CDR2 SQIVND (reference sequence). Trimming pared 5 bases from V and 5 bases from J, leaving 12 bases between. Written as DNA, the CDR3 is TGTGCCAGTAGTTCACAGGGCGTGGAGACCCAGTACTTC. Translation gives CASSSQGVETQYF.

This clonotype was recorded many times. A much larger clone is a single base away; this may be a read error. This rearrangement joins TRBV5-5 to TRBJ1-2, with TRBD1 identical over 8 bases. CDR1 and CDR2 from the germline V gene are SGHKS and YYEKEE (reference sequence). The CDR3 is 14 residues long. Here the CDR3 reads CASRLDRANYGYTF. The CDR3 DNA is TGTGCCAGCAGATTGGACAGGGCTAACTATGGCTACACCTTC.

In its sample, this clonotype was seen many times. J is TRBJ2-1 and V is TRBV3-1, with 8 bases aligning to TRBD2. The length of the CDR3 is 17 residues. The J segment lost 2 bases and the V segment lost 4 bases, leaving 10 bases of the junction unmatched. Germline assignment: CDR1 LGHDT and CDR2 YNNKEL (reference sequence). CDR3 nucleotides: TGTGCCAGCAGCCGGACGGCCACTAGCGGAGCCTACAATGAGCAGTTCTTC. Residues: CASSRTATSGAYNEQFF.

This clonotype occurred many times. CDR3 loop: CASSVEANTGELFF. CDR3 sequence (DNA): TGTGCCAGCAGCGTAGAGGCCAACACCGGGGAGCTGTTTTTT. The gene calls are TRBV9 and TRBJ2-2, with D unresolved. The CDR3 spans 14 residues. Germline V gene sequence: CDR1 SGDLS, CDR2 YYNGEE. The germline V and J ends were trimmed by 0 bases and 2 bases, with 5 bases remaining between them. The full variable domain, rest sourced from reference TRBV9 and TRBJ2-2, is DSGVTQTPKHLITATGQRVTLRCSPRSGDLSVYWYQQSLDQGLQFLIQYYNGEERAKGNILERFSAQQFPDLHSELNLSSLELGDSALYFCASSVEANTGELFFGEGSRLTVL.

In this sample, this clonotype turned up many times. The chain links TRBV10-2 to TRBJ2-1; no clear D. With 4 bases removed from V and 2 bases from J, the gap between germline ends came to 15 bases. The CDR3 runs to 16 residues. Germline V gene data show CDR1 as WSHSY and CDR2 as SAAADI. The CDR3 reads CASSVQILQAYNEQFF. The CDR3 DNA reads TGCGCCAGCAGTGTTCAAATTCTTCAGGCCTACAATGAGCAGTTCTTC.